The next 27 T cell receptor beta chains were all read from a single sample in a study of control samples from healthy donors and cancer patients. The protocol was immunoSEQ multiplex PCR, while the TCRdb copy is restricted to in-frame clones and leaves out a portion. Here the sample spans around 140,000 clones, more than 85% being singletons. Sequenced input: blood. The receptors come from a man aged 18 to 35 in good health.

The chain uses TRBV10-1 and TRBJ1-2; no clear D gene. Germline V gene data show CDR1 as WNHNN and CDR2 as SYGVQD (reference sequence). CDR3 length: 17 residues. V was shortened by 6 bases and J by 0 bases, with 20 bases between the two germline ends. CDR3 amino acids: CASRSPYTEPSNYGYTF. For the CDR3, the DNA is TGCGCCAGCAGGAGCCCCTACACTGAACCTTCTAACTATGGCTACACCTTC.

The chain couples TRBV7-2 to TRBJ2-1, with 8 bases fitting TRBD2. CDR1 SGHTA and CDR2 FQGNSA come from the germline V gene. The CDR3 has 12 amino acids. The trim removed 5 bases at V and 15 bases at J, leaving 9 bases unmatched. Here the CDR3 DNA reads TGTGCCAGCAGCCAGGGAGTAGCGGGACGGTTCTTC. As protein: CASSQGVAGRFF.

The chain is built from TRBV2 and TRBJ1-6; unclear D gene. Per germline, CDR1 SNHLY and CDR2 FYNNEI. V was clipped by 7 bases and J by 0 bases, with 4 bases between them. CDR3 length equals 13 residues. The CDR3 DNA sequence: TGTGCCAGCATAAGCTCCTATAATTCACCCCTCCACTTT. Protein product: CASISSYNSPLHF. The full variable domain, its missing parts supplied by reference TRBV2 and TRBJ1-6, is EPEVTQTPSHQVTQMGQEVILRCVPISNHLYFYWYRQILGQKVEFLVSFYNNEISEKSEIFDDQFSVERPDGSNFTLKIRSTKLEDSAMYFCASISSYNSPLHFGNGTRLTVT.

This chain links TRBV9 with TRBJ1-5, with a weak D call TRBD1 (6 bases). The ends were cut back, 4 bases at V and 4 bases at J, with 15 bases in the middle. There are 15 residues in the CDR3. Germline loops: CDR1 SGDLS, CDR2 YYNGEE. The CDR3, as DNA: TGTGCCAGCAGCCCCCACAGGGACCCAAATCAGCCCCAGCATTTT. Protein sequence: CASSPHRDPNQPQHF. Variable domain in full (rest from reference TRBV9 and TRBJ1-5): DSGVTQTPKHLITATGQRVTLRCSPRSGDLSVYWYQQSLDQGLQFLIQYYNGEERAKGNILERFSAQQFPDLHSELNLSSLELGDSALYFCASSPHRDPNQPQHFGDGTRLSIL.

The V gene is TRBV11-2, the J gene TRBJ1-2; D not certain. V was cut by 2 bases and J by 5 bases, with 9 bases left in between. Germline values: CDR1 SGHAT, CDR2 FQNNGV. The CDR3 has 13 amino acids. The CDR3 loop reads CASSLRTLYGYTF. In DNA, the CDR3 is TGTGCCAGCAGCTTACGGACTTTATATGGCTACACCTTC.

This clone was seen only once. This chain uses TRBV13 with TRBJ2-1; no definite D call. CDR1 and CDR2 (germline): PRHDT, FYEKMQ (reference sequence). V lost 5 bases and J lost 8, with 16 bases in between. The CDR3 extends over 14 amino acids. The CDR3 DNA reads as TGTGCCAGCAGCCCCCCGACCGCGAACCATGAGCAGTTCTTC. Translating it yields CASSPPTANHEQFF.

The genes are TRBV5-4 and TRBJ2-3; D unresolved. V was cut by 4 bases and J by 5 bases, with 20 bases left in between. The CDR3 is 16 amino acids. Per the germline V gene, CDR1 is SGHNT and CDR2 is YYREEE (reference sequence). In nucleotides, the CDR3 is TGTGCCAGCAGCCCTTTCAAGGGTACCACAGAAGATACGCAGTATTTT. Translation: CASSPFKGTTEDTQYF.

The V gene is TRBV25-1, the J gene TRBJ1-1; 8 bases agree with TRBD1. This CDR3 is 15 amino acids long. Germline V CDR1 and CDR2: MGHDK, SYGVNS. V lost 5 bases to trimming and J lost 1 base; unmatched junction nucleotides: 6. CDR3 in DNA: TGTGCCAGCAGTCCGACAGGGGTTCGGAACACTGAAGCTTTCTTT. Amino acid sequence: CASSPTGVRNTEAFF.

V is TRBV28 and J is TRBJ1-5; D may be TRBD1 (5 bases). V shed 6 bases and J shed 3 bases, with 12 bases lying between them. This CDR3 spans 14 amino acids. Germline V lookup: CDR1 MDHEN, CDR2 SYDVKM. CDR3 sequence reads: CASRSRGVNQPQHF. The DNA for the CDR3 is TGTGCCAGCAGAAGTAGGGGCGTCAATCAGCCCCAGCATTTT.

This rearrangement joins TRBV4-3 to TRBJ2-5, with TRBD2 matching over 8 bases. J was trimmed by 5 bases and V by 1 base; bases with no gene match: 3. Germline lookup yields CDR1 LGHNA and CDR2 YSLEER. This CDR3 region has 14 residues. The CDR3: CASSQGLASETQYF. CDR3 DNA sequence: TGCGCCAGCAGCCAAGGACTAGCGAGCGAGACCCAGTACTTC.

The J gene is TRBJ2-1, the V gene TRBV10-3; 7 positions agree with TRBD1. Germline V gene data show CDR1 as ENHRY and CDR2 as SYGVKD. The CDR3 runs 14 residues. The trim removed 3 bases at V and 9 bases at J, leaving 8 bases unmatched. CDR3 nucleotide sequence: TGTGCCATCAGTGAACGTAGCCGGGACAGTGAGCAGTTCTTC. This encodes CAISERSRDSEQFF.

J is TRBJ1-5 and V is TRBV12-5; 8 bases match TRBD1. Germline CDR1 and CDR2: LGHNT and FRNRAP. The CDR3 has 15 amino acids. V lost 1 base, J lost 2 bases, and 1 base stayed unmatched. The CDR3 DNA sequence: TGTGCTAGTGGTTTGGAACAGGGGGGCAATCAGCCCCAGCATTTT. This codes for CASGLEQGGNQPQHF.

This sequence joins TRBV27 and TRBJ2-7; D might be TRBD2 (7 bases). There are 14 residues in the CDR3. Trimming removed 5 bases at V and 7 bases at J, with 18 bases between. From germline, CDR1 is MNHEY and CDR2 SMNVEV (reference sequence). CDR3 sequence: CASSPWGGQGEQYF. CDR3 coding DNA: TGTGCCAGCAGTCCTTGGGGGGGGCAGGGAGAGCAGTACTTC.

The genes are TRBV9 and TRBJ2-3, with TRBD1 matching 8 bases. This CDR3 spans 14 amino acids. Trimming took 4 bases from V and 5 from J; bases not matched to a gene: 6. The germline CDR1 and CDR2 sequences are SGDLS and YYNGEE. The CDR3 reads CASSLQGAIDTQYF. The DNA of the CDR3 is TGTGCCAGCAGCCTTCAGGGGGCTATAGATACGCAGTATTTT.

This chain links TRBV19 with TRBJ1-5; TRBD1 aligns across 8 bases. V shed 5 bases and J 2 bases; nucleotides not matched to a gene: 14. There are 18 residues in the CDR3. The germline V gene encodes CDR1 LNHDA and CDR2 SQIVND (reference sequence). The CDR3 sequence: CASSDVHRGGFGNQPQHF. The DNA for the CDR3 is TGTGCCAGTAGTGACGTCCACAGGGGGGGTTTTGGCAATCAGCCCCAGCATTTT.

This clone was detected a few times. This sequence joins TRBV28 and TRBJ1-5, with D uncertain. The CDR3 consists of 13 residues. Trimming took 2 bases from V and 3 from J, leaving 5 bases between them. Germline-derived CDR1 and CDR2 are MDHEN and SYDVKM. CDR3 residues: CASSLGVNQPQHF. As DNA, the CDR3 is TGTGCCAGCAGTTTAGGTGTCAATCAGCCCCAGCATTTT. Drawing the rest from reference TRBV28 and TRBJ1-5, the complete variable domain is DVKVTQSSRYLVKRTGEKVFLECVQDMDHENMFWYRQDPGLGLRLIYFSYDVKMKEKGDIPEGYSVSREKKERFSLILESASTNQTSMYLCASSLGVNQPQHFGDGTRLSIL.

The gene calls are TRBV7-9 and TRBJ2-7, with D unresolved. Germline V gene lookup returns CDR1 SEHNR and CDR2 FQNEAQ (reference sequence). Trimming took 5 bases from V and 0 from J, leaving 17 bases between them. This CDR3 has 16 residues. The CDR3 region is CASSPMGGATSYEQYF. The DNA for the CDR3 is TGTGCCAGCAGCCCCATGGGCGGAGCGACCTCCTACGAGCAGTACTTC. The full variable domain, rest sourced from reference TRBV7-9 and TRBJ2-7, is DTGVSQNPRHKITKRGQNVTFRCDPISEHNRLYWYRQTLGQGPEFLTYFQNEAQLEKSRLLSDRFSAERPKGSFSTLEIQRTEQGDSAMYLCASSPMGGATSYEQYFGPGTRLTVT.

This clone was detected only a few times. The rearrangement uses TRBV7-3 and TRBJ1-2; D may be TRBD1 (5 bases). V was trimmed by 1 base and J by 7 bases, leaving 10 bases between them. CDR3 length: 13 amino acids. The germline V gene encodes CDR1 SGHTA and CDR2 FQGTGA. The CDR3, as DNA: TGTGCCAGCAGCTTAAGCGGGGCCGGTGGCTACACCTTC. It yields the protein CASSLSGAGGYTF.

The J gene is TRBJ1-1, the V gene TRBV7-8; no definite D call. This CDR3 has 15 amino acids. Germline loops: CDR1 SGHVS, CDR2 FQNEAQ. The V gene lost 5 bases and the J gene lost 0 bases, with 13 bases spanning the gap. The CDR3 DNA sequence: TGTGCCAGCAGCCCCTATTTAAAAATGAACACTGAAGCTTTCTTT. It codes for CASSPYLKMNTEAFF. The entire variable domain, with the rest obtained from reference TRBV7-8 and TRBJ1-1, is as follows: GAGVSQSPRYKVAKRGQDVALRCDPISGHVSLFWYQQALGQGPEFLTYFQNEAQLDKSGLPSDRFFAERPEGSVSTLKIQRTQQEDSAVYLCASSPYLKMNTEAFFGQGTRLTVV.

The J gene is TRBJ2-7, the V gene TRBV6-5; D not certain. CDR1 is MNHEY and CDR2 is SVGAGI in the germline V gene. The CDR3 extends over 13 amino acids. The germline V and J ends were trimmed by 6 bases and 1 base, with 10 bases remaining between them. The CDR3 here is CASRPGASYEQYF. The CDR3 nucleotides read TGTGCCAGCAGACCCGGAGCATCCTACGAGCAGTACTTC.

The rearrangement joins TRBV7-9 to TRBJ2-2; 10 bases align to TRBD1. Trimming removed 5 bases from V and 5 bases from J; junction bases left unmatched: 11. CDR3 length: 17 residues. Germline V lookup: CDR1 SEHNR, CDR2 FQNEAQ (reference sequence). The CDR3 coding sequence is TGTGCCAGCAGCCCACGCCGGACAGGGGGACCGACCGGGGAGCTGTTTTTT. The encoded protein is CASSPRRTGGPTGELFF.

The V and J genes are TRBV6-1 and TRBJ2-1; weak D call: TRBD2 (5 bases). Germline CDR1 reads MNHNS; CDR2 reads SASEGT. This CDR3 comprises 13 residues. The V end was cut by 2 bases, the J end by 15 bases, with 17 bases between. The CDR3 reads CASSENLRAPSFF. CDR3 nucleotides: TGTGCCAGCAGTGAAAATCTGAGGGCCCCTTCGTTCTTC.

The chain joins TRBV6-5 to TRBJ1-1, with TRBD1 as a possible D gene (6 bases). Per germline, CDR1 MNHEY and CDR2 SVGAGI. This CDR3 comprises 14 residues. V lost 4 bases to trimming and J lost 3 bases, with 12 bases between them. The CDR3 DNA follows: TGTGCCAGCAGTTTAACAGGGTGGTACACTGAAGCTTTCTTT. Its translation is CASSLTGWYTEAFF.

The rearrangement joins TRBV7-2 to TRBJ1-2, with D perhaps TRBD1 (5 bases). Germline CDR1 and CDR2: SGHTA and FQGNSA. Trimming took off 4 bases at V and 2 bases at J, with 14 bases between the two ends. The CDR3 covers 15 residues. CDR3 protein: CASSSAGTLNYGYTF. DNA for the CDR3: TGTGCCAGCAGCTCCGCCGGGACCCTGAACTATGGCTACACCTTC.

This sequence joins TRBV28 and TRBJ2-4; 7 nucleotides line up with TRBD1. Per germline, CDR1 MDHEN and CDR2 SYDVKM. Trimming at V came to 1 base and at J to 0 bases, leaving 6 bases not matched to a gene. The CDR3 has 17 amino acids. The CDR3 protein is CASSLSTGQLAKNIQYF. CDR3 bases: TGTGCCAGCAGTTTATCCACGGGACAGCTAGCCAAAAACATTCAGTACTTC.

This sequence joins TRBV27 and TRBJ2-7; D is possibly TRBD2 (6 bases). Germline CDR1 MNHEY, CDR2 SMNVEV (reference sequence). The CDR3 length is 14 residues. Trimming took 3 bases from V and 6 from J, leaving 15 bases between them. CDR3 coding DNA: TGTGCCAGCAGTTTCGGTCTAGCGCGGTCCGAGCAGTACTTC. Translation: CASSFGLARSEQYF.

This clone was observed a single time. V usage is TRBV5-1 and J usage is TRBJ1-4; 7 bases are a match to TRBD1. This CDR3 has 16 residues. CDR1 and CDR2 (germline): SGHRS, YFSETQ. The V segment lost 4 bases and the J segment 8 bases; nucleotides outside the gene matches: 14. The CDR3 coding sequence is TGCGCCAGCAGCATCTTTGGGGGGACAGATGGGGAAAAACTGTTTTTT. This sequence encodes CASSIFGGTDGEKLFF.